Listed below are T cell receptor beta chains from one sample, sequenced in a study of blood T cell repertoires in COVID-19. Sequenced by immunoSEQ multiplex PCR; TCRdb stores in-frame clones only, minus some. This repertoire shows approximately 240,000 clones, approximately 90% found once; its top ten account for approximately 1.9%. Sequencing was performed on PBMCs or T cells enriched from blood (not recorded which). These receptor sequences come from a woman aged 18-30 years who had recovered from COVID-19. Each CDR3 is given with its conserved first and last residue. Clone size is shown for a subset of rows, as once, few, many or a class of expanded clone.

clone_size cdr3_length v_call cdr3_aa
NA 17 TRBV19 CASNSGGAGLMNTEAFF
NA 13 TRBV7-9 CASSTQGDSPLHF
NA 14 TRBV18 CASSRGGESYEQYF
NA 14 TRBV6-5 CASSYEVGSYGYTF
NA 14 TRBV5-6 CASSLGRAGSPLHF
NA 13 TRBV3-1/TRBV3-2 CASSKQGTGELFF
NA 13 TRBV23-1 CASWEIRSYEQYF
NA 13 TRBV19 CASIHRGGTEAFF
NA 19 TRBV29-1 CSVEFFPSGTSGTQETQYF
NA 15 TRBV20-1 CSASSTSGDQETQYF
NA 13 TRBV7-2 CASSSSGTDTQYF
NA 13 TRBV28 CASSLGTQSPLHF
NA 14 TRBV27 CASRLISGAYEQYF
NA 15 TRBV9 CASSARTRWQETQYF
NA 17 TRBV9 CASSWGGPPSGANVLTF
NA 15 TRBV7-6 CASSLGLAAPYEQYF
NA 15 TRBV28 CASSPSGSRVETQYF
NA 14 TRBV6-5 CASSYSGGTGELFF
NA 13 TRBV7-6 CASSLEYQGRQFF
NA 14 TRBV11-3 CASSRGQSSYEQYF
NA 15 TRBV13 CASSFLKGYSYEQYF
NA 15 TRBV19 CASSPDRGIVAGYTF
NA 15 TRBV2 CASSGELVGYNEQFF
few 15 TRBV18 CASSPTGASAVGYTF
NA 17 TRBV3-1/TRBV3-2 CASSQFASGRTYNEQFF
NA 12 TRBV29-1 CSVEIRNYGYTF
NA 17 TRBV5-4 CASSYLPTGLLYYGYTF
NA 16 TRBV18 CASSPLPPSDTGELFF
once 14 TRBV4-2 CATRSPGQDSPLHF
NA 17 TRBV5-1 CASSPGWLAASYNEQFF
NA 18 TRBV21-1 CASSLRSAGTGGNQPQHF
few 14 TRBV5-1 CASSLTNLNTEAFF
NA 11 TRBV29-1 CSVEGTYEQYF
NA 14 TRBV2 CASRQASLNTEAFF
NA 17 TRBV28 CASSSTQGGGGNQPQHF
NA 13 TRBV12-5 CASAPSGAAEAFF
NA 13 TRBV15 CAIATWNTGELFF
NA 14 TRBV21-1 CASSKRCREGGYTF
NA 13 TRBV29-1 CSVRGSSYNEQFF
NA 14 TRBV5-1 CASSLAGGKNIQYF
NA 12 TRBV3-1/TRBV3-2 CASSQESRVAFF
NA 13 TRBV7-9 CASSSLSTDTQYF
NA 14 TRBV27 CASSDEGGREKLFF
once 13 TRBV18 CASSPPGKETQYF
NA 18 TRBV11-3 CASSPRLAGATNTGELFF